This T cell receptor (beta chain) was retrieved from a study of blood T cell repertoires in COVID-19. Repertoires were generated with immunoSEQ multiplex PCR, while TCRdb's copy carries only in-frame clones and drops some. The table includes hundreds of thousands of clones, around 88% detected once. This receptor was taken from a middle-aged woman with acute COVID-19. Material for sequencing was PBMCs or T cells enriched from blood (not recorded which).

Written as DNA, the CDR3 is TGTGCCTGTAGCGGGAACACTGAAGCTTTCTTT. Its protein is CACSGNTEAFF. The V gene is TRBV11-2, the J gene TRBJ1-1; D gene unclear. Germline V gene lookup returns CDR1 SGHAT and CDR2 FQNNGV. The V end lost 11 bases, the J end lost 1 base, and 8 bases lay between the germline ends. This CDR3 has 11 residues. Looking up the rest from reference TRBV11-2 and TRBJ1-1 gives the full variable domain: EAGVAQSPRYKIIEKRQSVAFWCNPISGHATLYWYQQILGQGPKLLIQFQNNGVVDDSQLPKDRFSAERLKGVDSTLKIQPAKLEDSAVYLCACSGNTEAFFGQGTRLTVV.